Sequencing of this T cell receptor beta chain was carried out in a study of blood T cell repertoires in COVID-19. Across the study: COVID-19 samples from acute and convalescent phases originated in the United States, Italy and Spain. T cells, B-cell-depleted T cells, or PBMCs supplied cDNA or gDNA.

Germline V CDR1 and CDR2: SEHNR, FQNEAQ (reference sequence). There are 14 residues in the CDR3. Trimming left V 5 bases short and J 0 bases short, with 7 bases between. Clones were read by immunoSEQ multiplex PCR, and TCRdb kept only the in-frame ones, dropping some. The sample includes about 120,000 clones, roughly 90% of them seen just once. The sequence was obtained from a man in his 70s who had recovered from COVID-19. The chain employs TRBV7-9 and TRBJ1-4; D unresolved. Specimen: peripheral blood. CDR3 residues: CASSPGATNEKLFF. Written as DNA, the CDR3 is TGTGCCAGCAGCCCGGGTGCAACTAATGAAAAACTGTTTTTT.